These 20 T cell receptor beta chains were sequenced from one sample in a study of blood T cells in healthy people across ages. Through a sample-barcoded 5' primer and a J-beta primer mix, a second PCR was run for roughly 6 to 11 cycles. One entry per CDR3 protein, called by TCRdb with MiXCR from the 5' RACE reads. The sample holds 1.5 million to 2 million distinct CDR3 sequences, approximately 50% seen once. The sample taken for sequencing was blood. The origin of the receptors is a woman in her thirties or forties in good health.

The chain is built from TRBV4-3 and TRBJ1-6; 7 bases are shared with TRBD1. The germline V gene has CDR1 LGHNA and CDR2 YSLEER. The trim removed 1 base at V and 4 bases at J, leaving 10 bases unmatched. CDR3 length: 18 residues. The chain's CDR3 is CASSQGVKGARYNSPLHF. Here the CDR3 DNA reads TGCGCCAGCAGCCAAGGTGTGAAGGGGGCAAGATATAATTCACCCCTCCACTTT.

J is TRBJ2-5 and V is TRBV5-6; D not certain. Trimming pared 1 base from V and 4 bases from J, leaving 8 bases between. Germline lookup yields CDR1 SGHDT and CDR2 YYEEEE. The CDR3 runs to 13 residues. CDR3 in amino acids: CASSLNGGETQYF. In DNA, the CDR3 is TGTGCCAGCAGCTTGAACGGTGGAGAGACCCAGTACTTC.

This clonotype showed up just a few times. The rearrangement uses TRBV6-5 and TRBJ2-3; D uncertain. The germline CDR1 and CDR2 sequences are MNHEY and SVGAGI. V shed 1 base and J shed 3 bases, with 11 bases lying between them. This CDR3 contains 15 residues. The CDR3 DNA is TGTGCCAGCAGTTACTACCGTCCCAGTACAGATACGCAGTATTTT. Translated: CASSYYRPSTDTQYF.

To note about this clonotype: Compared with germline, one end of the junction differs, possibly owing to a read error. The V and J genes are TRBV5-4 and TRBJ2-6, with no clear D. The CDR3 is made up of 15 amino acids. Per germline, CDR1 SGHNT and CDR2 YYREEE (reference sequence). The CDR3 nucleotides read TGTGCCAGCAGCCACCAGAGCTCTAGGGCCAACGTCCTGACTTTC. Translated: CASSHQSSRANVLTF.

In its sample, this clonotype was seen a few times. The chain recombines TRBV7-9 with TRBJ2-6; maybe TRBD1 (6 bases). Germline-derived CDR1 and CDR2 are SEHNR and FQNEAQ (reference sequence). V was shortened by 7 bases and J by 2 bases, with 18 bases between the two germline ends. The CDR3 loop spans 17 amino acids. The CDR3 region has the DNA TGTGCCAGCAACGAAACACGCACAGGGCCTGGGGCCAACGTCCTGACTTTC. It yields the protein CASNETRTGPGANVLTF.

This clonotype showed up many times. V usage is TRBV7-2 and J usage is TRBJ2-5, with TRBD2 as a possible D gene (5 bases). V was clipped by 4 bases and J by 4 bases, with 13 bases between them. The CDR3 runs to 14 residues. Germline-derived CDR1 and CDR2 are SGHTA and FQGNSA. The CDR3 coding sequence is TGTGCCAGCAGCTCTCAAACCGGGATAGAGACCCAGTACTTC. It specifies CASSSQTGIETQYF.

This clonotype came up a few times. The rearrangement uses TRBV20-1 and TRBJ1-2; 7 bases are a match to TRBD1. The CDR3 has 13 residues. V trimming: 0 bases; J trimming: 6 bases; junction bases outside the gene matches: 4. Germline loops: CDR1 DFQATT, CDR2 SNEGSKA (reference sequence). Written as DNA, the CDR3 is TGCAGTGCTAGAGAGGCAGGGGGACATGGCTACACCTTC. Protein product: CSAREAGGHGYTF.

The J gene is TRBJ2-5, the V gene TRBV27; D uncertain. The germline CDR1 and CDR2 sequences are MNHEY and SMNVEV (reference sequence). The length of the CDR3 is 16 residues. V was shortened by 2 bases and J by 5 bases, with 18 bases between the two germline ends. In DNA form, the CDR3 reads TGTGCCAGCAGTTTAGGGCCCGTTTCTGAGACTGAGACCCAGTACTTC. It specifies CASSLGPVSETETQYF.

J is TRBJ1-6 and V is TRBV20-1, with D possibly TRBD1 on 6 matching bases. The germline CDR1 and CDR2 sequences are DFQATT and SNEGSKA (reference sequence). The germline V and J ends were trimmed by 5 bases and 10 bases, with 15 bases remaining between them. CDR3 length: 13 residues. CDR3 coding DNA: TGCAGTGCTGGGTCAGGGGAGGCCTCACCCCTCCACTTT. This sequence encodes CSAGSGEASPLHF.

Only a few counts were recorded for this clonotype. The J gene is TRBJ2-5, the V gene TRBV20-1; 8 nucleotides agree with TRBD2. The CDR3 has 15 amino acids. Trimming cost V 2 bases and J 0 bases; bases outside gene matches: 5. Germline CDR1 reads DFQATT; CDR2 reads SNEGSKA (reference sequence). The CDR3 spells CSARRAGGYQETQYF. The CDR3 nucleotides read TGCAGTGCTAGAAGGGCGGGAGGATACCAAGAGACCCAGTACTTC.

A single count supports this clonotype. This chain connects TRBV27 to TRBJ2-1, with D possibly TRBD1 on 5 matching bases. Per germline, CDR1 MNHEY and CDR2 SMNVEV (reference sequence). The ends were cut back, 3 bases at V and 9 bases at J, with 9 bases in the middle. This CDR3 is 12 amino acids long. The CDR3 sequence: CASSFLGAEQFF. The CDR3 region has the DNA TGTGCCAGCAGTTTCTTAGGGGCTGAGCAGTTCTTC.

This clonotype was seen a handful of times. The chain joins TRBV12-3 or TRBV12-4 to TRBJ2-7; D is tentatively TRBD1 or TRBD2 (5 bases each). The CDR3 sequence is 16 residues long. V shed 2 bases and J shed 0 bases, with 14 bases lying between them. CDR3 in amino acids: CASSLQRGRSSYEQYF. CDR3 sequence (DNA): TGTGCCAGCAGTTTACAACGGGGCCGTAGCTCCTACGAGCAGTACTTC.

The rearrangement links TRBV24-1 to TRBJ2-5, with D perhaps matching TRBD2 (6 bases). Germline V gives CDR1 KGHDR, CDR2 SFDVKD. The CDR3 extends over 12 amino acids. Trimming pared 3 bases from V and 8 bases from J, leaving 9 bases between. Written as DNA, the CDR3 is TGTGCCACCAGTGATCCGGGACTTACCCAGTACTTC. It encodes CATSDPGLTQYF.

This clonotype was seen only once. The chain has TRBV7-9 and TRBJ2-3; D is uncertain. The CDR3 extends over 17 amino acids. With 2 bases removed from V and 4 bases from J, the gap between germline ends came to 19 bases. Germline values: CDR1 SEHNR, CDR2 FQNEAQ (reference sequence). The CDR3 sequence is CASSLHRSIESPDTQYF. CDR3 in DNA: TGTGCCAGCAGCTTACATCGCTCCATCGAAAGCCCAGATACGCAGTATTTT. The whole variable domain, filled in from reference TRBV7-9 and TRBJ2-3, reads DTGVSQNPRHKITKRGQNVTFRCDPISEHNRLYWYRQTLGQGPEFLTYFQNEAQLEKSRLLSDRFSAERPKGSFSTLEIQRTEQGDSAMYLCASSLHRSIESPDTQYFGPGTRLTVL.

The V gene is TRBV25-1, the J gene TRBJ2-1, with 7 bases lining up with TRBD1. CDR1 is MGHDK and CDR2 is SYGVNS in the germline V gene. The ends lost 4 bases at V and 7 bases at J; junction bases unmatched: 4. The CDR3 loop spans 13 amino acids. DNA of the CDR3: TGTGCCAGCAGTGTGACAGGGAGTAATGAGCAGTTCTTC. This codes for CASSVTGSNEQFF.

The gene calls are TRBV5-1 and TRBJ2-1; a weak D match, TRBD1 (6 bases). The CDR3 sequence is 14 residues long. Germline CDR1 is SGHRS and CDR2 is YFSETQ. V was pared by 5 bases and J by 6 bases, with 15 bases between. This chain's CDR3 is CASREQGMGNEQFF. The CDR3 region has the DNA TGCGCCAGCAGGGAACAGGGCATGGGCAATGAGCAGTTCTTC.

This clonotype turned up a few times. The rearrangement uses TRBV5-5 and TRBJ2-5, with 7 positions matching TRBD2. V was clipped by 4 bases and J by 5 bases; unmatched bases: 14. Germline CDR1 and CDR2: SGHKS and YYEKEE (reference sequence). This CDR3 is 16 amino acids long. The CDR3: CASSPGASGRGETQYF. The CDR3 DNA reads as TGTGCCAGCAGCCCTGGAGCTAGCGGCCGGGGGGAGACCCAGTACTTC.

This clonotype was counted between two and nine times. The chain has TRBV7-3 and TRBJ2-3; 8 nucleotides agree with TRBD2. The germline CDR1 and CDR2 sequences are SGHTA and FQGTGA. The CDR3 has 16 residues. The V gene end was trimmed by 4 bases and the J gene end by 1 base; junction bases not matched to a gene: 7. CDR3 sequence: CASSSGSGVGTDTQYF. In DNA form, the CDR3 reads TGTGCCAGCAGCTCAGGTAGCGGGGTTGGCACAGATACGCAGTATTTT.

The V gene is TRBV4-3, the J gene TRBJ1-2, with TRBD1 matching over 11 bases. V was clipped by 0 bases and J by 7 bases; unmatched bases: 4. Germline lookup yields CDR1 LGHNA and CDR2 YSLEER. The CDR3 runs 15 residues. This chain's CDR3 is CASSQDGDRGSGYTF. CDR3 coding DNA: TGCGCCAGCAGCCAAGATGGGGACAGGGGGTCTGGCTACACCTTC.

The count of this clonotype is one. The rearrangement uses TRBV25-1 and TRBJ2-5; no definite D call. CDR1 MGHDK and CDR2 SYGVNS come from the germline V gene. The CDR3 is made up of 13 amino acids. Trimming took off 5 bases at V and 5 bases at J, with 12 bases between the two ends. The CDR3 nucleotides read TGTGCCAGCAGTCCAGTTCGGCCGGAGACCCAGTACTTC. Protein sequence: CASSPVRPETQYF.